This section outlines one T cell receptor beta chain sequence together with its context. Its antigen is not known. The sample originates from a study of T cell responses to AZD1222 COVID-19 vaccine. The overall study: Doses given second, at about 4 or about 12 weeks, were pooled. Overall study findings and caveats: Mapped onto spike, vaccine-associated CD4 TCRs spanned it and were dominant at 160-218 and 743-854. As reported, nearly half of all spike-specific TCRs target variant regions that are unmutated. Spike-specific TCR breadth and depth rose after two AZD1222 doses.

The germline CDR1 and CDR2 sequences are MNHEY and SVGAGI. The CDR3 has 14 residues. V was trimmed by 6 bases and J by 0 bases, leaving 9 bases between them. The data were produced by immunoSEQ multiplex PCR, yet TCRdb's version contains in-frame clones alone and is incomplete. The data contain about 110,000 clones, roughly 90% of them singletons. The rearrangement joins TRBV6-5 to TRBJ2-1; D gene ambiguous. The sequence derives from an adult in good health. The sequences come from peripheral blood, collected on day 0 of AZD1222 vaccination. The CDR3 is CASSLAGSYNEQFF. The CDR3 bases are TGTGCCAGCAGCTTGGCCGGCTCCTACAATGAGCAGTTCTTC.